These T cell receptor beta chains were read from a single sample in a study of long-term antiretroviral therapy in people with HIV. Libraries were prepared by immunoSEQ multiplex PCR; TCRdb keeps only in-frame clonotypes and omits some of them. The sample contains roughly 20,000 clones, 70% to 90% of which appear only once. Material: unsorted PBMCs, obtained 1.8 years before starting antiretroviral therapy. The receptors were sampled from a woman aged 25 to 39 with HIV. Each CDR3 is given with its conserved first and last residue. The order of the fields is J gene, clone size, D gene, V gene, CDR3 DNA, CDR3 protein. A D gene is named only where the DNA matches it firmly. Some rows have no size entry. The others give once, few or many, or a class for an expanded clone.

>TRBJ2-3|.|TRBD2|TRBV5-1
TGCGCCAGCAGCCCCCGGGGCGGGGGGAGCACAGATACGCAGTATTTT
CASSPRGGGSTDTQYF
>TRBJ2-2|once|.|TRBV14
TGTGCCAGCAGCCCCGGACAGACAATGAACACCGGGGAGCTGTTTTTT
CASSPGQTMNTGELFF
>TRBJ1-2|.|.|TRBV6-5
TGTGCCAGCAGTTACAACGGAGTTGGCTACACCTTC
CASSYNGVGYTF
>TRBJ2-5|.|.|TRBV5-6
TGTGCCAGCAGTTACGCAGGGGATGGAGAGACCCAGTACTTC
CASSYAGDGETQYF
>TRBJ1-5|.|TRBD1|TRBV6-5
TGTGCCAGCAGTCAACAGGGGATGGGTCAGCCCCAGCATTTT
CASSQQGMGQPQHF
>TRBJ2-3|few|.|TRBV19
TGTGCCAGTAGTAATCGAGGCGGTAGCACAGATACGCAGTATTTT
CASSNRGGSTDTQYF
>TRBJ1-2|.|.|TRBV5-5
TGTGCCAGCAGCTTGAGAGGGTCCGTTGGGACCGCCGTGGATGGCTACACCTTC
CASSLRGSVGTAVDGYTF
>TRBJ1-5|once|.|TRBV5-5
TGTGCCAGCAGCTTACTAAATCAGCCCCAGCATTTT
CASSLLNQPQHF
>TRBJ2-1|.|TRBD2|TRBV5-1
TGCGCCAGCAGCTTGGAGCGACTAGCGGACAATGAGCAGTTCTTC
CASSLERLADNEQFF
>TRBJ2-3|.|.|TRBV5-1
TGCGCCAGCAGCCTAGGGACTTTGGCGTCAGATACGCAGTATTTT
CASSLGTLASDTQYF
>TRBJ1-2|.|TRBD1|TRBV29-1
TGCAGCGGCGGACAGGGGGCAGGCTATGGCTACACCTTC
CSGGQGAGYGYTF
>TRBJ2-1|.|TRBD1|TRBV7-2
TGTGCCAGCAGCTTAGGGTTCTGGACAGGGCATCCCTACAATGAGCAGTTCTTC
CASSLGFWTGHPYNEQFF
>TRBJ1-1|.|.|TRBV30
TGTGCCTGGAAGGACAGATTCACTGAAGCTTTCTTT
CAWKDRFTEAFF
>TRBJ2-1|.|.|TRBV11-2
TGTGCCAGCAGCTTAGACCCCCGGGGTGAGCAGTTCTTC
CASSLDPRGEQFF
>TRBJ2-2|.|.|TRBV29-1
TGCAGCCCTCTCTTGAACACCGGGGAGCTGTTTTTT
CSPLLNTGELFF
>TRBJ1-5|.|.|TRBV10-2
TGCGCCAGCAGTGAGTCTGGCAACAATCAGCCCCAGCATTTT
CASSESGNNQPQHF
>TRBJ2-7|.|TRBD1|TRBV27
TGTGCCACCGTGACTCGGAGGACAGGGACCTACGAGCAGTACTTC
CATVTRRTGTYEQYF
>TRBJ2-2|.|TRBD2|TRBV27
TGTGCCAGCAGTGGGCCGGGGGGGATCGGGGAGCTGTTTTTT
CASSGPGGIGELFF
>TRBJ1-4|.|.|TRBV7-2
TGTGCCAGCAGCTTAAACAGTGGGAATGAAAAACTGTTTTTT
CASSLNSGNEKLFF
>TRBJ1-1|.|.|TRBV2
TGTGCCAGCAGTGAAGCTGGGGGACCGTCGAACACTGAAGCTTTCTTT
CASSEAGGPSNTEAFF
>TRBJ1-1|.|.|TRBV30
TGTGCCTGGAGTGCCGGTAATCCAGGGACTGAAGCTTTCTTT
CAWSAGNPGTEAFF
>TRBJ2-3|.|.|TRBV9
TGTGCCAGCAGCCCCAATGGTGGAGGGGGGACAGATACGCAGTATTTT
CASSPNGGGGTDTQYF
>TRBJ1-1|.|.|TRBV5-6
TGTGCCAGCAAAAAATTAGACTGGGACACTGAAGCTTTCTTT
CASKKLDWDTEAFF
>TRBJ2-5|.|TRBD1|TRBV18
TGTGCCAGCTCACCGTCGGGACAGGTGGGGGAGACCCAGTACTTC
CASSPSGQVGETQYF
>TRBJ1-2|.|.|TRBV4-1
TGCGCCAGCAGCCAAGATCCAAACAGGATCTATGGCTACACCTTC
CASSQDPNRIYGYTF
>TRBJ1-3|.|TRBD1|TRBV5-5
TGTGCCAGCAGCCCAAGACAGGGGACCTACTCTGGAAACACCATATATTTT
CASSPRQGTYSGNTIYF
>TRBJ2-5|.|.|TRBV6-5
TGTGCCAGCAGTTCACTAGGCCGAAAAGAGACCCAGTACTTC
CASSSLGRKETQYF
>TRBJ1-6|.|.|TRBV27
TGTGCCAGCAGTTTCCCCTCCTATAATTCACCCCTCCACTTT
CASSFPSYNSPLHF
>TRBJ1-1|.|TRBD1|TRBV29-1
TGCAGCGTCCCGGGACAGGGTAGGACTGAAGCTTTCTTT
CSVPGQGRTEAFF
>TRBJ2-7|.|.|TRBV10-2
TGCGCCAGCAGTGAGTCTGGGAGCGAGCAGTACTTC
CASSESGSEQYF
>TRBJ2-1|.|.|TRBV4-1
TGCGCCAGCCGCCACAGGGATGAGCAGTTCTTC
CASRHRDEQFF
>TRBJ2-3|.|.|TRBV9
TGTGCCAGCAGCGTTAGGCCCACAGATACGCAGTATTTT
CASSVRPTDTQYF
>TRBJ1-2|.|.|TRBV29-1
TGCAGCGTTGAAAGGGGGATGGGAGGGGGAGGCTACACCTTC
CSVERGMGGGGYTF
>TRBJ2-5|.|TRBD2|TRBV11-2
TGTGCCAGCAGCTTAGCTCGACTAGCGGGGGGGTTGGAGACCCAGTACTTC
CASSLARLAGGLETQYF
>TRBJ2-4|.|.|TRBV7-9
TGTGCCAGCAGCTCTCAAGGGGGGGTGGGAAACATTCAGTACTTC
CASSSQGGVGNIQYF
>TRBJ1-6|.|.|TRBV6-5
TGTGCCAGCAGTTACTCCCCAGGCGGTGATTCACCCCTCCACTTT
CASSYSPGGDSPLHF
>TRBJ1-1|.|.|TRBV6-5
TGTGCCAGCAGTAATACTCCAGGGACCACTGAAGCTTTCTTT
CASSNTPGTTEAFF
>TRBJ2-7|.|TRBD1|TRBV12-5
TGTGCTAGTGGTTCAAAACCGGGACAGCAATACCTAAACGAGCAGTACTTC
CASGSKPGQQYLNEQYF
>TRBJ2-5|once|.|TRBV27
TGTGCCAGCAGTCTTGGCAGCCGAGAGACCCAGTACTTC
CASSLGSRETQYF
>TRBJ1-3|.|.|TRBV9
TGTGCCAGCACGCTAACTCCTGGAAACACCATATATTTT
CASTLTPGNTIYF
>TRBJ2-1|.|.|TRBV25-1
TGTGCCAGCAGTGTTGGCGTTACAGGGCCCTACAATGAGCAGTTCTTC
CASSVGVTGPYNEQFF
>TRBJ1-2|once|TRBD1|TRBV5-6
TGTGCCAGCAGCTTGGCTGGACAGGGGGCGCGTCAGGGCTACACCTTC
CASSLAGQGARQGYTF
>TRBJ2-1|.|.|TRBV6-6
TGTGCCAGCAGTTCGCGGCTTACGTACAATGAGCAGTTCTTC
CASSSRLTYNEQFF
>TRBJ1-1|.|.|TRBV14
TGTGCCAGCAGCCAAGTTGGGCAGGGTCCCGCGGAAGCTTTCTTT
CASSQVGQGPAEAFF
>TRBJ2-1|once|.|TRBV7-6
TGTGCCAGCGCAACAAGCGCCTACAATGAGCAGTTCTTC
CASATSAYNEQFF
>TRBJ1-2|once|.|TRBV29-1
TGCAGCGTGGCCAGCGGGGGGTGGTCCGATGGCTACACCTTC
CSVASGGWSDGYTF
>TRBJ1-1|.|TRBD1|TRBV19
TGTGCCAGTACTTTTCGACAGGGGAGATTGAACACTGAAGCTTTCTTT
CASTFRQGRLNTEAFF
>TRBJ2-2|.|.|TRBV27
TGTGCCAGCAGGATAGGGGTCTCGACCGGGGAGCTGTTTTTT
CASRIGVSTGELFF
>TRBJ2-7|.|.|TRBV5-4
TGTGCCAGCAGCTTTTTTTCAGGGTCCATCAACGAGCAGTACTTC
CASSFFSGSINEQYF
>TRBJ2-7|once|.|TRBV7-7
TGTGCCAGCAGCTTCGGCGGCGGATCCGAGCAGTACTTC
CASSFGGGSEQYF
>TRBJ1-2|few|.|TRBV2
TGTGCCAGCGGTGAAGGGTGGGACTATGGCTACACCTTC
CASGEGWDYGYTF
>TRBJ2-1|.|.|TRBV5-6
TGTGCCAGCAGCTTGGGACAGGACGGCTATGAGCAGTTCTTC
CASSLGQDGYEQFF
>TRBJ1-2|.|TRBD1|TRBV4-1
TGCGCCAGCAGCCAAACCGGGACAGCCCCCTATGGCTACACCTTC
CASSQTGTAPYGYTF
>TRBJ1-1|once|.|TRBV7-8
TGTGCCAGCAGCGACCACACTGAAGCTTTCTTT
CASSDHTEAFF
>TRBJ1-5|.|TRBD1|TRBV5-6
TGTGCCAGCAGCCTAGGGACAGGAGAGGATCAGCCCCAGCATTTT
CASSLGTGEDQPQHF
>TRBJ1-6|.|.|TRBV30
TGTGCCTGGAGTATCACTGGTTCCTATAATTCACCCCTCCACTTT
CAWSITGSYNSPLHF
>TRBJ2-5|.|.|TRBV15
TGTGCCACCAGCAGAGTGGGGGGGGCGCAGGAGACCCAGTACTTC
CATSRVGGAQETQYF
>TRBJ2-2|.|.|TRBV6-4
TGTGCCAGCAGTGTCACGCTCCTCGTGGGTGGCGGGGAGCTGTTTTTT
CASSVTLLVGGGELFF
>TRBJ2-1|.|TRBD2|TRBV4-1
TGCGCCAGCAGCCTTGGGACTAGCGAGTACAATGAGCAGTTCTTC
CASSLGTSEYNEQFF
>TRBJ2-5|.|.|TRBV19
TGTGCCAGTAGTTCACAGGGTATCGAAGAGACCCAGTACTTC
CASSSQGIEETQYF